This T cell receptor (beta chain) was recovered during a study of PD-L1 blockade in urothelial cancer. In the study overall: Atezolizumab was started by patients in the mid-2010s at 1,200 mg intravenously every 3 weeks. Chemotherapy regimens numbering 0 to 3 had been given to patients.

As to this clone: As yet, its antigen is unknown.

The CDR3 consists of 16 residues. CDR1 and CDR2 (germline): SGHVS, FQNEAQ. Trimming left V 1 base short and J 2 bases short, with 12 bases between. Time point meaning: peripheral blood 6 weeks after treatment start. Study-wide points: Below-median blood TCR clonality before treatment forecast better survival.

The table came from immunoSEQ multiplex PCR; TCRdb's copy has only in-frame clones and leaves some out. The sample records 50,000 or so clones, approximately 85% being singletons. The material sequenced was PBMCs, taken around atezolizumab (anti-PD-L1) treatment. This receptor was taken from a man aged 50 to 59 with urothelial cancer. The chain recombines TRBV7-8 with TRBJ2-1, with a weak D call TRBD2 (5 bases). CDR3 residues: CASSLERGRPYNEQFF. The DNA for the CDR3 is TGTGCCAGCAGCTTAGAACGTGGGAGACCCTACAATGAGCAGTTCTTC.